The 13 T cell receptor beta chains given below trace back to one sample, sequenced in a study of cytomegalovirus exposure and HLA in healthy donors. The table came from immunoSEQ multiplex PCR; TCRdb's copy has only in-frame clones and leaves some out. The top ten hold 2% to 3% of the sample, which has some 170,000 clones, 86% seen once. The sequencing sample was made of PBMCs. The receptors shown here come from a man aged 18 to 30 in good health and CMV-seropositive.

In nucleotides, the CDR3 is TGTGCCAGTAGTATTTCGGGAAATCAGCCCCAGCATTTT. Translated, it gives CASSISGNQPQHF. The rearrangement links TRBV19 to TRBJ1-5; D call uncertain. CDR1 LNHDA and CDR2 SQIVND come from the germline V gene (reference sequence). V was pared by 3 bases and J by 4 bases, with 7 bases between. The CDR3 is 13 residues long.

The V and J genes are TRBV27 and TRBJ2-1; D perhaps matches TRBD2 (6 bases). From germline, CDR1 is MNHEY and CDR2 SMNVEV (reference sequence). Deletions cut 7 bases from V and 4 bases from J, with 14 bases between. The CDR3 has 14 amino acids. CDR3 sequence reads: CASTWNSGYNEQFF. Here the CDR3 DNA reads TGTGCCAGCACATGGAACAGCGGGTACAATGAGCAGTTCTTC.

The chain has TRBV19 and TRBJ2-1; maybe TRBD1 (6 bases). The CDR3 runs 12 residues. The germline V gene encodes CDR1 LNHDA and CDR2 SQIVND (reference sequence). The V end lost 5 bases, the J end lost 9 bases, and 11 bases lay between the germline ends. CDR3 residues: CASSARGFEQFF. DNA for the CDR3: TGTGCCAGTAGTGCTAGGGGGTTTGAGCAGTTCTTC. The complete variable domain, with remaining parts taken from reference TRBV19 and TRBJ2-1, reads DGGITQSPKYLFRKEGQNVTLSCEQNLNHDAMYWYRQDPGQGLRLIYYSQIVNDFQKGDIAEGYSVSREKKESFPLTVTSAQKNPTAFYLCASSARGFEQFFGPGTRLTVL.

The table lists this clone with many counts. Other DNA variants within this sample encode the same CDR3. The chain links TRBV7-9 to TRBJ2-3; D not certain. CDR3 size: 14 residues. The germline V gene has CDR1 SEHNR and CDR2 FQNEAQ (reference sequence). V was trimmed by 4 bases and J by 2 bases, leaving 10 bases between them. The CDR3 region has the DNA TGTGCCAGCAGCTCACGACTCTCCACAGATACGCAGTATTTT. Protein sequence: CASSSRLSTDTQYF.

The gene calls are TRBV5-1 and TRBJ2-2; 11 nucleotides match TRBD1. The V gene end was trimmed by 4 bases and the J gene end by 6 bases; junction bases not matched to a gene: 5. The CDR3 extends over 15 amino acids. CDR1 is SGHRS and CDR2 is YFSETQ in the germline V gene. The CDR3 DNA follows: TGCGCCAGCAGCGCAGGACAGGGGGCCTCCGGGGAGCTGTTTTTT. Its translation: CASSAGQGASGELFF.

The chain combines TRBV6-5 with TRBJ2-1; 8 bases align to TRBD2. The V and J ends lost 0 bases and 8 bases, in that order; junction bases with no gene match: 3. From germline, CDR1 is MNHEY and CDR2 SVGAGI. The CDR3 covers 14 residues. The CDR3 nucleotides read TGTGCCAGCAGTTACTCAGCAGCGGGGGATGAGCAGTTCTTC. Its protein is CASSYSAAGDEQFF.

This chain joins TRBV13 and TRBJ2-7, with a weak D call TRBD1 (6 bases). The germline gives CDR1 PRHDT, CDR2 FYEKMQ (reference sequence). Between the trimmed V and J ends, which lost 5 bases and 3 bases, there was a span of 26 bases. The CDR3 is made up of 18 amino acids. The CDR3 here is CASSPLGPLQGQGYEQYF. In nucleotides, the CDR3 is TGTGCCAGCAGCCCCCTAGGGCCATTACAGGGCCAGGGCTACGAGCAGTACTTC.

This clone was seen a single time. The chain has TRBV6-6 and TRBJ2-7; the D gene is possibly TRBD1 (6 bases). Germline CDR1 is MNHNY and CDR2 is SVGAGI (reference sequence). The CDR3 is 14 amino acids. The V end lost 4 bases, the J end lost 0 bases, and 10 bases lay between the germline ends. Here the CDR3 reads CASSSTDSSYEQYF. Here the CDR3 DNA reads TGTGCCAGCAGTTCCACGGACAGCTCCTACGAGCAGTACTTC.

CDR3: CASSAGQGDNEQFF. As DNA, the CDR3 is TGTGCCAGCAGCGCGGGACAGGGAGACAATGAGCAGTTCTTC. The chain employs TRBV9 and TRBJ2-1; TRBD1 matches at 9 bases. Trimming took 3 bases from V and 5 from J; bases not matched to a gene: 3. This CDR3 comprises 14 residues. Germline V gene lookup returns CDR1 SGDLS and CDR2 YYNGEE.

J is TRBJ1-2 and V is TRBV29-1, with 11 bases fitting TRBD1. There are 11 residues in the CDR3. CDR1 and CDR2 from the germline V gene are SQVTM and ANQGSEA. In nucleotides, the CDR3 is TGCAGTGGACAGGGGGCATTTGGCTACACCTTC. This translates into CSGQGAFGYTF.

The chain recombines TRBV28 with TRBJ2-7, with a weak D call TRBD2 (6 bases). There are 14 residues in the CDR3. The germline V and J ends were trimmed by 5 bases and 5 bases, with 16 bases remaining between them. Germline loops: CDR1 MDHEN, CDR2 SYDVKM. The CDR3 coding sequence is TGTGCCAGCAGTAAAGGCGGGATAAATAACGAGCAGTACTTC. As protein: CASSKGGINNEQYF.

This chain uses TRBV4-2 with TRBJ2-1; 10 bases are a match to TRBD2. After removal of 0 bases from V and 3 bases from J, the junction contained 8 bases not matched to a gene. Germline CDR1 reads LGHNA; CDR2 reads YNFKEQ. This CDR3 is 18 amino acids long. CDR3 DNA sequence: TGTGCCAGCAGCCAAGACAGGATTAGCGGGGGGTTCTACAATGAGCAGTTCTTC. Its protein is CASSQDRISGGFYNEQFF.

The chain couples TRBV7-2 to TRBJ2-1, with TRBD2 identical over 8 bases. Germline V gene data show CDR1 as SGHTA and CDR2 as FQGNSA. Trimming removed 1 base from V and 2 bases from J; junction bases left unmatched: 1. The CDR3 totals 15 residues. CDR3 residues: CASSLDSGTYNEQFF. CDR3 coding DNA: TGTGCCAGCAGCTTAGATAGCGGGACCTACAATGAGCAGTTCTTC.